The 9 T cell receptor beta chains below were found in one sample sequenced in a study of OX40 agonist ivuxolimab in advanced cancers. Measured with immunoSEQ multiplex PCR; TCRdb has only the in-frame clones, and not every one. The profile shows around 95,000 clones, about 88% of them singletons. The source was CD4+ or CD8+ T cells sorted from blood, collected in a trial of the OX40 agonist ivuxolimab. The receptors derive from an adult with an advanced solid tumor such as melanoma, head and neck, liver or kidney cancer.

The rearrangement joins TRBV5-1 to TRBJ2-2, with D perhaps TRBD2 (5 bases). Germline V gene lookup returns CDR1 SGHRS and CDR2 YFSETQ. The length of the CDR3 is 13 residues. V dropped 4 bases and J dropped 4 bases, with 8 bases sitting between them. CDR3 amino acids: CASSTTSTGELFF. In DNA, the CDR3 is TGCGCCAGCAGCACTACTAGCACCGGGGAGCTGTTTTTT.

The V and J genes are TRBV9 and TRBJ2-2; 9 bases fit TRBD2. There are 17 residues in the CDR3. Germline CDR1 and CDR2: SGDLS and YYNGEE. V lost 4 bases and J lost 7; bases outside the gene matches: 14. In DNA, the CDR3 is TGTGCCAGCAGCCGCGGGGAGCGGGGGGCCCGAGGCGGGGAGCTGTTTTTT. Translating gives CASSRGERGARGGELFF.

This clone came up a few times. The chain carries TRBV12-2 and TRBJ1-2; TRBD1 reflects the table's D call only, with no check against the DNA. TRBV12-2 is deemed a pseudogene. CDR3 length: 16 amino acids. This CDR3 is CASRLERTGFRYGYTF. For the CDR3, the DNA is TGTGCAAGTCGCTTGGAAAGGACAGGGTTTCGCTATGGCTACACCTTC.

The chain employs TRBV30 and TRBJ2-4; maybe TRBD2 (5 bases). This CDR3 spans 11 amino acids. V was shortened by 8 bases and J by 5 bases, with 10 bases between the two germline ends. Germline CDR1 GTSNPN, CDR2 SVGIG (reference sequence). CDR3 protein: CAARVQNIQYF. For the CDR3, the DNA is TGTGCCGCGAGGGTTCAAAACATTCAGTACTTC.

V gene TRBV6-1 combines with J gene TRBJ1-5; possibly TRBD1 for D (5 bases). Trimming left V 8 bases short and J 3 bases short, with 11 bases between. Germline lookup yields CDR1 MNHNS and CDR2 SASEGT. There are 13 residues in the CDR3. CDR3 protein: CASLRDPNQPQHF. For the CDR3, the DNA is TGTGCCAGCCTCCGGGACCCCAATCAGCCCCAGCATTTT.

The table lists this clone with a count of one. The chain combines TRBV30 with TRBJ1-4; D uncertain. The CDR3 runs 16 residues. Germline V gene lookup returns CDR1 GTSNPN and CDR2 SVGIG (reference sequence). V was clipped by 0 bases and J by 8 bases, with 19 bases between them. DNA of the CDR3: TGTGCCTGGAGTGTAAAAGTTGGGGTACGAGGGGAAAAACTGTTTTTT. Translated: CAWSVKVGVRGEKLFF.

The chain joins TRBV15 to TRBJ1-5; a possible D gene is TRBD1 (6 bases). V dropped 0 bases and J dropped 4 bases, with 10 bases sitting between them. The CDR3 consists of 15 residues. Looked up from germline, CDR1 is LNHNV and CDR2 is YYDKDF (reference sequence). The CDR3 DNA sequence: TGTGCCACCAGCAGAGAACAGGGTGAGAATCAGCCCCAGCATTTT. It codes for CATSREQGENQPQHF.

This clone was detected once. For the CDR3, the DNA is TGTGCCATCAGTGTTCCAGGGGCGGGAAAGGAGACCCAGTACTTC. Translation: CAISVPGAGKETQYF. The J gene is TRBJ2-5, the V gene TRBV10-3; either TRBD1 or TRBD2 may supply D (6 bases each). The length of the CDR3 is 15 residues. Trimming removed 4 bases from V and 5 bases from J, with 17 bases in between. Germline CDR1 and CDR2: ENHRY and SYGVKD.

The chain carries TRBV5-1 and TRBJ2-1; TRBD2 matches 10 bases. CDR1 and CDR2 from the germline V gene are SGHRS and YFSETQ. V gave up 0 bases and J gave up 8 bases; unmatched junction bases: 8. This CDR3 has 16 residues. CDR3: CASSLASLAGGHEQFF. The DNA of the CDR3 is TGCGCCAGCAGCTTGGCCTCTTTAGCGGGGGGCCATGAGCAGTTCTTC.